A few counts support the clone carrying this T cell receptor beta chain. Its antigen is currently unknown. The data belong to a study of CD8 T cells in ankylosing spondylitis. Study-wide findings and caveats: Disease-linked clones bore a CD8+ phenotype, appearing relatively rarely in peripheral blood. What appeared characteristic of ankylosing spondylitis blood was a TCR beta motif of under 10 highly homologous variants.

Quantitative 5'-RACE with molecular barcodes produced the TCR beta libraries. TCRdb redid the calling of the 5' RACE reads with MiXCR, one entry per CDR3 protein. The data contain 650,000 to 800,000 distinct CDR3 sequences, 15% to 20% of them seen just once; the ten biggest clones take up 15% to 20%. The V end lost 5 bases, the J end lost 4 bases, and 14 bases lay between the germline ends. Germline V gives CDR1 SGHNT, CDR2 YENEEA. CDR3 length: 14 residues. The V call is TRBV11-3, the J call TRBJ1-1; D unclear. The source is a male donor with ankylosing spondylitis. Material for sequencing was blood, either unsorted or a sorted T cell fraction (not recorded which). The CDR3 sequence: CASSPRRGITEAFF. In DNA form, the CDR3 reads TGTGCCAGCAGCCCCCGTCGTGGGATCACTGAAGCTTTCTTT.